This T cell receptor (beta chain) emerged from a study of T-cell memory formation after mild COVID-19. Whole-study results and caveats: Memory from before infection featured some responding clones, which suggests cross-reactive memory joined. Later expanders leaned CD4+, whereas clones that contracted between day 15 and 85 were balanced CD4/CD8.

TCRalpha and TCRbeta libraries used 5'RACE with constant-segment primers and UMIs. A single record per CDR3 protein comes from TCRdb applying MiXCR to the 5' RACE reads. The data hold under 550,000 distinct CDR3 sequences, with about 20% observed a single time. This CDR3 is built from 16 residues. Trimming removed 1 base at V and 5 bases at J, with 18 bases between. Germline V CDR1 and CDR2: DFQATT, SNEGSKA (reference sequence). This clonotype has just a few counts. Antigen specificity is unknown. Input material: PBMCs or a T cell subset sorted from them (not recorded which). The receptor was derived from a young man who had mild COVID-19 (a few samples of this study predate the infection). Cell type and time point are not known. The chain carries TRBV20-1 and TRBJ2-1, with D possibly called TRBD1 or TRBD2 (6 bases each). The CDR3 sequence: CSARALMGGLDNEQFF. The CDR3 nucleotides are TGCAGTGCTAGAGCCCTAATGGGGGGCCTAGACAATGAGCAGTTCTTC.